This is a list of T cell receptor beta chains from one sample in a study of T cells in Graves' hyperthyroidism and ophthalmopathy. TCRdb re-called the multiplex PCR reads with MiXCR, one entry per CDR3 protein. The sample has under 70,000 distinct CDR3 sequences; about 50% are singletons. What was sequenced was blood. The receptors stem from a woman in her fifties or sixties with Graves' ophthalmopathy. Both conserved end residues are part of each CDR3. A D gene is named only where the DNA matches it firmly. The size entry is marked missing in some rows and otherwise reads once, few, many or a size class.

>TRBJ2-1|many|TRBD2|TRBV5-1
TGCGCCAGCAGCTTCCAGACTAGCGGGGGCGGCAATGAGCAGTTCTTC
CASSFQTSGGGNEQFF
>TRBJ1-2|.|.|TRBV5-1
TGCGCCAGCAGCACGGGCCTCTACACCTTC
CASSTGLYTF
>TRBJ1-1|many|TRBD1|TRBV4-1
TGCGCCAGCAGCCAACCCGACAGGGTAGAAGCTTTCTTT
CASSQPDRVEAFF
>TRBJ2-3|many|.|TRBV5-1
TGCGCCAGCAGCCTCAGTCAGTTCACAGATACGCAGTATTTT
CASSLSQFTDTQYF
>TRBJ1-2|.|.|TRBV5-5
TGTGCCAGCAGCACTCCCGGGACGCACTATGGCTACACCTTC
CASSTPGTHYGYTF
>TRBJ2-5|many|.|TRBV7-8
TGTGCCAGCAGGCGAGGGGACGGGGAGACCCAGTACTTC
CASRRGDGETQYF
>TRBJ2-1|.|TRBD1|TRBV2
TGTGCCAGCGAAGGGACAGGGGGCGGGAATGAGCAGTTCTTC
CASEGTGGGNEQFF
>TRBJ2-2|.|.|TRBV24-1
TGTGCCACCAGTGTCTGGGGCGACGCCGGGGAGCTGTTTTTT
CATSVWGDAGELFF
>TRBJ2-2|.|TRBD1|TRBV29-1
TGCAGCGCCAGAGGGACAGGGTCTGTTTTT
CSARGTGSVF
>TRBJ2-7|.|.|TRBV10-1
TGCGCCAGCAAGGGCCTCTCCTACGAGCAGTACTTC
CASKGLSYEQYF
>TRBJ1-1|once|TRBD1|TRBV7-8
TGTGCCAGCAGCCTCCACAGGGGGGGGGTTATGGCTTTCTTT
CASSLHRGGVMAFF
>TRBJ2-7|many|TRBD1|TRBV30
TGTGCCTGGAATTTACAGGGGGCACACGAGCAGTACTTC
CAWNLQGAHEQYF
>TRBJ2-1|.|TRBD1|TRBV7-3
TGTGCCAGCAGCTTAGGGACAGGTCAGAATGAGCAGTTCTTC
CASSLGTGQNEQFF
>TRBJ1-5|.|.|TRBV5-4
TGTGCCAGCAGCTTGGGGGCGGGAGCGCCCCAGCATTTT
CASSLGAGAPQHF
>TRBJ1-3|.|TRBD1|TRBV15
TGTGCCACCAGCAGTCCGGACAGGGGCGCTGGAAACACCATATATTTT
CATSSPDRGAGNTIYF
>TRBJ2-1|.|.|TRBV20-1
TGCAGTGCCAGCAGCCAAGGTTACCTCAGGGATGAGCAGTTCTTC
CSASSQGYLRDEQFF
>TRBJ1-2|.|TRBD1|TRBV24-1
TGTGCCACGGGGAGTGGGACAGGGGTTGGCTACACCTTC
CATGSGTGVGYTF
>TRBJ1-2|many|TRBD1|TRBV4-3
TGCGCCAGCAGCCAAGCTATCGGGGACAGGTCTGGCTACACCTTC
CASSQAIGDRSGYTF
>TRBJ1-5|many|.|TRBV20-1
TGCAGTGCTTTAAACTTTAATAGCAATCAGCCCCAGCATTTT
CSALNFNSNQPQHF
>TRBJ2-7|.|.|TRBV29-1
TGCAGCGAGGACAGGCGGGACTACGAGCAATACTTC
CSEDRRDYEQYF
>TRBJ2-3|.|TRBD2|TRBV20-1
TGCAGTGCCCCGAGAGCGGGAGGGCCAACAGATACGCAGTATTTT
CSAPRAGGPTDTQYF
>TRBJ2-7|many|.|TRBV19
TGTGCCAGTAGGCCCGCAGGTCTTGGTAGACCTACCAAGGGGGAGCAGTACTTC
CASRPAGLGRPTKGEQYF
>TRBJ2-5|.|.|TRBV11-2
TGTGCCAGCAGCCCTCACACCGAAGAGACCCAGTACTTC
CASSPHTEETQYF
>TRBJ1-5|.|.|TRBV27
TGTGCCGGCAAGAGTGGCAATCAGCCCCAGCATTTT
CAGKSGNQPQHF
>TRBJ2-6|once|TRBD1|TRBV19
TGTGCCAGTAGTCCGGGACAGGGGGCCAACGTCCTGACTTTC
CASSPGQGANVLTF
>TRBJ1-1|many|.|TRBV4-1
TGCGCCAGCAGCCAAGCTACGTCTGAAGCTTTCTTT
CASSQATSEAFF
>TRBJ2-2|.|TRBD2|TRBV2
TGTGCCAGCAGTTTAGCGGGGAACACCGGGGAGCTGTTTTTT
CASSLAGNTGELFF
>TRBJ1-4|.|.|TRBV20-1
TGCAGTGCTAGAGGGGAGTCAACTAATGAAAAACTGTTTTTT
CSARGESTNEKLFF
>TRBJ2-1|many|TRBD1|TRBV9
TGTGCCAGCAGCGAGGGGACAGGGTCAGCCAATGAGCAGTTCTTC
CASSEGTGSANEQFF
>TRBJ2-3|few|.|TRBV10-3
TGTGCCATAGGATTTCGGGACAGCACAGATACGCAGTATTTT
CAIGFRDSTDTQYF
>TRBJ2-5|many|.|TRBV10-3
TGTGCCATCAGCATCGGACGGGGGGCCGGAGAGACCCAGTACTTC
CAISIGRGAGETQYF
>TRBJ1-6|.|TRBD1|TRBV5-4
TGTGCCAGCAGGGACAGGGGTGGTTCACCCCTCCACTTT
CASRDRGGSPLHF
>TRBJ2-5|.|.|TRBV5-4
TGTGCCAGCAGCGGGACATCCCAAGAGACCCAGTACTTC
CASSGTSQETQYF
>TRBJ2-5|once|.|TRBV5-4
TGTGCCAGCAGCTTGGGTAGCGAGGGGTACAATGAGACCCAGTACTTC
CASSLGSEGYNETQYF
>TRBJ2-1|many|TRBD2|TRBV5-1
TGCGCCAGCAATCGGCTAGCGGGCCCCTCCTACAATGAGCAGTTCTTC
CASNRLAGPSYNEQFF
>TRBJ1-3|.|.|TRBV20-1
TGCAGTGCTAGAGATGATGGGGACACCATATATTTT
CSARDDGDTIYF
>TRBJ1-4|many|TRBD1|TRBV28
TGTGCCAGCAGTTTATCGGACAGGAGGAGGGAAAAACTGTTTTTT
CASSLSDRRREKLFF
>TRBJ2-1|.|TRBD2|TRBV5-1
TGCGCCAGCAGCTTCCAGACTAGCGGGGCCGACAATGAGCAGTTCTTC
CASSFQTSGADNEQFF
>TRBJ2-5|.|TRBD2|TRBV12-3/TRBV12-4
TGTGCCAGCAGTCGCTGGACTAGCGGGGGGTACACCCAGTACTTC
CASSRWTSGGYTQYF
>TRBJ2-3|.|.|TRBV11-2
TGTGCCAGCAGCTTAAGGGCCGGGGCAGATACGCAGTATTTT
CASSLRAGADTQYF
>TRBJ2-7|many|TRBD2|TRBV5-1
TGCGCCAGCAGCTTTGGTAGCGGGGGAGTGCGGTACGAGCAGTACTTC
CASSFGSGGVRYEQYF
>TRBJ2-1|.|TRBD2|TRBV20-1
TGCAGTGCCGACGAGGGACTAGCGGGGTGGAATGAGCAGTTCTTC
CSADEGLAGWNEQFF
>TRBJ1-1|.|.|TRBV7-3
.
CASSFGGTRRYNEQFFGPGTEAFF